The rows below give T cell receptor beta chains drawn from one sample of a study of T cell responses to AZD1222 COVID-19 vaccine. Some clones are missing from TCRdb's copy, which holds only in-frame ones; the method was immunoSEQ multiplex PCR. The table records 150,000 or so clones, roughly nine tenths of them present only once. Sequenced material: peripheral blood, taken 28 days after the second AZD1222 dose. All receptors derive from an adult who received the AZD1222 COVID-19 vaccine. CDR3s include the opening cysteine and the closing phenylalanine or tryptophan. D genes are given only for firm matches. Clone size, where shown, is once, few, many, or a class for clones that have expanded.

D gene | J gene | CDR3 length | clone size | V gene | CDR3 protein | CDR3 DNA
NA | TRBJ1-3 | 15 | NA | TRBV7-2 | CASSQDRISGNTIYF | TGTGCCAGCAGCCAAGACCGAATCTCTGGAAACACCATATATTTT
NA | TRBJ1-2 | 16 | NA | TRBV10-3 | CAISESLGVDSYGYTF | TGTGCCATCAGTGAGTCCTTAGGGGTTGATAGCTATGGCTACACCTTC
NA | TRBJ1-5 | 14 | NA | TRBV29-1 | CSAAGGGGNQPQHF | TGCAGCGCCGCGGGGGGAGGAGGCAATCAGCCCCAGCATTTT
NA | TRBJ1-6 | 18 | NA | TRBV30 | CAWSVQPTGRTRNSPLHF | TGTGCCTGGAGTGTACAGCCGACGGGGAGGACGAGGAATTCACCCCTCCACTTT
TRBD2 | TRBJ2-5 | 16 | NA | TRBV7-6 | CASSLGSGGPRETQYF | TGTGCCAGCAGCTTAGGTAGCGGGGGGCCACGGGAGACCCAGTACTTC
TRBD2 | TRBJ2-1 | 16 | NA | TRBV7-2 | CASSLLLAGGYNEQFF | TGTGCCAGCAGCTTACTTCTAGCGGGGGGATACAATGAGCAGTTCTTC
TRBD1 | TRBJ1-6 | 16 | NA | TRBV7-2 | CASSPQAGQGGSPLHF | TGTGCCAGCAGCCCCCAGGCTGGACAGGGTGGTTCACCCCTCCACTTT
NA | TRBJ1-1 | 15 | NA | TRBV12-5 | CASGTRGGLDTEAFF | TGTGCTAGTGGGACGAGGGGTGGGTTGGACACTGAAGCTTTCTTT
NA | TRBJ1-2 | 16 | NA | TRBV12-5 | CASGFGQGGGLRGYTF | TGTGCTAGTGGTTTCGGGCAGGGTGGTGGATTAAGGGGCTACACCTTC
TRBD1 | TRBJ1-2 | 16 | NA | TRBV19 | CASSLTGSDPVDGYTF | TGTGCCAGTAGTTTGACAGGGTCGGACCCTGTTGATGGCTACACCTTC
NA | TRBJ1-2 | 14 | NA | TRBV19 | CASSLAGEGYGYTF | TGTGCCAGTAGCCTCGCAGGGGAGGGCTATGGCTACACCTTC
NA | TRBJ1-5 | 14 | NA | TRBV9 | CASSVAGEDQPQHF | TGTGCCAGCAGCGTAGCAGGGGAAGATCAGCCCCAGCATTTT
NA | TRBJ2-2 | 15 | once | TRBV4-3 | CASSRVGSATGELFF | TGCGCCAGCAGCCGGGTCGGGAGCGCCACCGGGGAGCTGTTTTTT
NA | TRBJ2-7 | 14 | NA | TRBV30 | CAWSGPGSSYEQYF | TGTGCCTGGAGTGGACCGGGGAGCTCCTACGAGCAGTACTTC
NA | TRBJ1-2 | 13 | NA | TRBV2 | CASLELQGSGYTF | TGTGCCAGCCTAGAATTACAGGGCTCTGGCTACACCTTC
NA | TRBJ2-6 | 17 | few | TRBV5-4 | CASTKNRASSGANVLTF | TGTGCCAGCACCAAAAACAGGGCCAGCTCTGGGGCCAACGTCCTGACTTTC
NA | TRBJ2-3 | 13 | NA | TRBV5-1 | CASSPTGVDTQYF | TGCGCCAGCAGCCCTACAGGTGTAGATACGCAGTATTTT
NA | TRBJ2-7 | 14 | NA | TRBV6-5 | CASMRDWGKNEQYF | TGTGCCAGCATGAGGGACTGGGGGAAGAACGAGCAGTACTTC
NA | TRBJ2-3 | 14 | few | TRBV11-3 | CASSLDPSTDTQYF | TGTGCCAGCAGCTTAGATCCGAGCACAGATACGCAGTATTTT
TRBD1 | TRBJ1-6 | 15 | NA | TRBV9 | CASSGGQGANSPLHF | TGTGCCAGCAGCGGCGGACAGGGCGCTAATTCACCCCTCCACTTT
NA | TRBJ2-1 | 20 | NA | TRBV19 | CASSLRMWGRDSPANNEQFF | TGTGCCAGTAGCCTCCGCATGTGGGGGCGGGACTCCCCGGCAAACAATGAGCAGTTCTTC
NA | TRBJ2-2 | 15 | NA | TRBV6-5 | CASSYLGKNTGELFF | TGTGCCAGCAGTTACCTCGGCAAGAACACCGGGGAGCTGTTTTTT
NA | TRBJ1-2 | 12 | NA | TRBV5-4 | CASSSTGQGYTF | TGTGCCAGCAGCTCAACAGGGCAAGGCTACACCTTC
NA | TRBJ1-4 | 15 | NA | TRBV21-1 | CASSYHGPTVEKLFF | TGTGCCAGCAGCTATCACGGACCTACAGTCGAAAAACTGTTTTTT
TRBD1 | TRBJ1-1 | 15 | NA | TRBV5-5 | CASSRQGALDTEAFF | TGTGCCAGCAGTAGGCAGGGGGCTCTGGACACTGAAGCTTTCTTT
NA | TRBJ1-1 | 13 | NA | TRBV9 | CASSVAVGTEAFF | TGTGCCAGCAGCGTAGCTGTTGGGACTGAAGCTTTCTTT
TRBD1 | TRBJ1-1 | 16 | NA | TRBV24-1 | CATSDAQGGKDTEAFF | TGTGCCACCAGTGATGCCCAGGGGGGTAAGGACACTGAAGCTTTCTTT
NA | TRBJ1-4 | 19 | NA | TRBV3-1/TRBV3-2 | CASSQEGGRQPTTNEKLFF | TGTGCCAGCAGCCAAGAGGGTGGGAGACAGCCCACAACTAATGAAAAACTGTTTTTT
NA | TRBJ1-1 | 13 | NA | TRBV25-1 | CASSEARQPEAFF | TGTGCCAGCAGTGAAGCGCGACAGCCTGAAGCTTTCTTT
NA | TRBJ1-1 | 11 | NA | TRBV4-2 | CASSQATEAFF | TGTGCCAGCAGCCAAGCCACTGAAGCTTTCTTT
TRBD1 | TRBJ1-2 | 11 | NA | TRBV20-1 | CSAGQGGGYTF | TGCAGTGCAGGACAGGGGGGTGGCTACACCTTC
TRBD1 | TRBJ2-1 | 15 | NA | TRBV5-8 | CASRSGTGGYNEQFF | TGTGCCAGCAGGTCCGGGACAGGGGGCTACAATGAGCAGTTCTTC
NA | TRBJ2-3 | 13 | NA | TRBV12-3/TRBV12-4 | CASSYRAGDTQYF | TGTGCCAGCAGTTACAGGGCCGGGGATACGCAGTATTTT
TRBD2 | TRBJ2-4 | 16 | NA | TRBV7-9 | CASSLAVSSGGNIQYF | TGTGCCAGCAGCTTAGCGGTCAGTAGCGGGGGAAACATTCAGTACTTC
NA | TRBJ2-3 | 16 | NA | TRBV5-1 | CASSSRGGRGTDTQYF | TGCGCCAGCAGCTCCCGAGGGGGGCGGGGAACAGATACGCAGTATTTT
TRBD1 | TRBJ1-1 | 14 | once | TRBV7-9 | CASSFRQGAAEAFF | TGTGCCAGCAGCTTCCGACAGGGGGCCGCTGAAGCTTTCTTT
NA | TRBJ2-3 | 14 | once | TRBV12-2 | CASRHLPTEDTQYF | TGTGCAAGTCGTCACCTCCCTACCGAAGATACGCAGTATTTT
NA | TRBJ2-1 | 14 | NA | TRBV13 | CASSVGPEYNEQFF | TGTGCCAGCAGCGTCGGGCCGGAGTACAATGAGCAGTTCTTC
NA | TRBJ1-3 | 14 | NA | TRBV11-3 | CASSSTSSGNTIYF | TGTGCCAGCAGCTCCACGAGCTCTGGAAACACCATATATTTT
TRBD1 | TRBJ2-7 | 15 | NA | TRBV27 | CASSSETGYSYEQYF | TGTGCCAGCAGCTCCGAGACAGGGTATTCCTACGAGCAGTACTTC
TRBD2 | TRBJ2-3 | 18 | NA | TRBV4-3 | CASSQDTTSGRRPDTQYF | TGCGCCAGCAGCCAAGATACAACTAGCGGGAGGAGGCCAGATACGCAGTATTTT
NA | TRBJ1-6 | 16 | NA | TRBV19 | CASSPKASSYNSPLHF | TGTGCCAGTAGTCCGAAGGCCAGCTCCTATAATTCACCCCTCCACTTT
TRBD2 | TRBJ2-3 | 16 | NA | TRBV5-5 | CASSLRLAVGTDTQYF | TGTGCCAGCAGCTTGAGACTAGCGGTGGGCACAGATACGCAGTATTTT
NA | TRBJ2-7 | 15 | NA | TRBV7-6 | CASSLGEAPGSEQYF | TGTGCCAGCAGCTTAGGGGAGGCCCCTGGGTCAGAGCAGTACTTC
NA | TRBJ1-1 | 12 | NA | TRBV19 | CASSREATEAFF | TGTGCCAGTAGTAGGGAGGCCACTGAAGCTTTCTTT
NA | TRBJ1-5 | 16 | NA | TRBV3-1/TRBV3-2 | CASSQDAGDSNQPQHF | TGTGCCAGCAGCCAAGATGCAGGGGATAGCAATCAGCCCCAGCATTTT
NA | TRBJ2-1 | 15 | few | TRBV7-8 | CASSGQLGPYNEQFF | TGTGCCAGCAGCGGCCAACTTGGACCCTACAATGAGCAGTTCTTC
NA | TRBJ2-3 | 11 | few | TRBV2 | CASELVDTQYF | TGTGCCAGCGAGCTTGTGGATACGCAGTATTTT
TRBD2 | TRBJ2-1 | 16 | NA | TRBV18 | CASSPRWTSGDNEQFF | TGTGCCAGCTCACCACGGTGGACTAGCGGGGACAATGAGCAGTTCTTC
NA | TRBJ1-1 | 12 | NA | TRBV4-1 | CASSQGRLEAFF | TGCGCCAGCAGCCAAGGACGACTTGAAGCTTTCTTT
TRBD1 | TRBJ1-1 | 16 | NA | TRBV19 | CASSRDRGYEQAEAFF | TGTGCCAGTAGCCGGGACAGGGGGTATGAACAAGCTGAAGCTTTCTTT
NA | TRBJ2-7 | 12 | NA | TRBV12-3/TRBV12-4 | CAGSLRTYEQYF | TGTGCCGGCAGTTTACGGACCTACGAGCAGTACTTC
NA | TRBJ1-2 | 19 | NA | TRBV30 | CAWSVLRRGLGKEIHGYTF | TGTGCCTGGAGTGTCTTAAGGCGGGGACTGGGGAAGGAAATTCATGGCTACACCTTC
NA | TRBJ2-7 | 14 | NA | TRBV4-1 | CASSHPTRTYEQYF | TGCGCCAGCAGCCATCCGACACGGACCTACGAGCAGTACTTC